A single T cell receptor beta chain is shown here with its context. What it binds is not known. Libraries were prepared by immunoSEQ multiplex PCR; TCRdb keeps only in-frame clonotypes and omits some of them. The repertoire has tens of thousands of clones, more than 70% of them found once; the top ten carry roughly 7.9%. V gave up 3 bases and J gave up 5 bases, with 21 bases separating them. Germline-derived CDR1 and CDR2 are LNHDA and SQIVND (reference sequence). CDR3 size: 17 residues. The data belong to a study of OX40 agonist ivuxolimab in advanced cancers. Study-wide findings and caveats: There were also nonresponders showing low normalized T-cell clonal expansion.

Researchers took blood at baseline, on cycle 4 day 1, and on cycle 7 day 1. The input for sequencing was CD4+ or CD8+ T cells sorted from blood, taken in a trial of the OX40 agonist ivuxolimab. The clonotype comes from an adult with an advanced solid tumor such as melanoma, head and neck, liver or kidney cancer. The chain employs TRBV19 and TRBJ2-3, with D perhaps being TRBD1 or TRBD2 (5 bases each). DNA of the CDR3: TGTGCCAGTAGTATCGGGGCAGGCAGTTGGTATTTAGATACGCAGTATTTT. As protein: CASSIGAGSWYLDTQYF.